Listed below are T cell receptor beta chains from one sample, sequenced in a study of neurological immune-mediated disorders. MiXCR was run by TCRdb on the 5' RACE reads, yielding one entry per CDR3 protein. The sample has about 55,000 distinct CDR3 sequences; about 4% are singletons. The sample comprised PBMCs. Receptors were obtained from a man in his fifties or sixties with multiple sclerosis. CDR3s leave out the opening cysteine and the closing phenylalanine or tryptophan. Fields, in order: V gene, CDR3 length, J gene, CDR3 protein.

V gene: TRBV20-1; CDR3 length: 12; J gene: TRBJ2-7; CDR3 protein: SARGAGAGSEQY
V gene: TRBV3-1; CDR3 length: 11; J gene: TRBJ1-6; CDR3 protein: ASSQEQLSPLH
V gene: TRBV6-5; CDR3 length: 14; J gene: TRBJ2-3; CDR3 protein: ASRTGTSGWTDTQY
V gene: TRBV25-1; CDR3 length: 9; J gene: TRBJ2-7; CDR3 protein: ASSVSGEQY
V gene: TRBV5-1; CDR3 length: 13; J gene: TRBJ2-7; CDR3 protein: ASRGLAGGFNEQY
V gene: TRBV5-1; CDR3 length: 11; J gene: TRBJ1-2; CDR3 protein: ASSPRGQEGYT
V gene: TRBV20-1; CDR3 length: 9; J gene: TRBJ2-3; CDR3 protein: SVLRRDTQY
V gene: TRBV24-1; CDR3 length: 13; J gene: TRBJ2-1; CDR3 protein: ATSDTGAPYNEQF
V gene: TRBV7-2; CDR3 length: 18; J gene: TRBJ2-3; CDR3 protein: ASSLRIRASGRGEADTQY
V gene: TRBV5-1; CDR3 length: 13; J gene: TRBJ2-3; CDR3 protein: ASSFRSGDADTQY
V gene: TRBV6-5; CDR3 length: 14; J gene: TRBJ2-4; CDR3 protein: ASSSADTLAKNIQY
V gene: TRBV7-6; CDR3 length: 15; J gene: TRBJ1-3; CDR3 protein: ASSHRQGRASGNTIY
V gene: TRBV7-2; CDR3 length: 12; J gene: TRBJ2-4; CDR3 protein: ASSLALAKNIQY
V gene: TRBV3-1; CDR3 length: 13; J gene: TRBJ2-5; CDR3 protein: ASSQDAGSGMAQY
V gene: TRBV20-1; CDR3 length: 15; J gene: TRBJ2-7; CDR3 protein: SAREGRTSGRAHEQY
V gene: TRBV5-1; CDR3 length: 12; J gene: TRBJ2-2; CDR3 protein: ASSSGQGTGELF
V gene: TRBV6-5; CDR3 length: 12; J gene: TRBJ2-3; CDR3 protein: ASSYSPPDAPQY
V gene: TRBV6-5; CDR3 length: 13; J gene: TRBJ2-5; CDR3 protein: ASTVSGGIQETQY
V gene: TRBV4-2; CDR3 length: 17; J gene: TRBJ2-3; CDR3 protein: ASSQDRPSLGFSTDTQY
V gene: TRBV5-1; CDR3 length: 14; J gene: TRBJ1-4; CDR3 protein: ASSLGGDRFNEKLF
V gene: TRBV4-1; CDR3 length: 13; J gene: TRBJ1-6; CDR3 protein: ASSQSQAANSPLH
V gene: TRBV7-2; CDR3 length: 12; J gene: TRBJ1-6; CDR3 protein: ASSFSGGGSPLH
V gene: TRBV15; CDR3 length: 6; J gene: TRBJ1-5; CDR3 protein: SNQPQH
V gene: TRBV7-6; CDR3 length: 12; J gene: TRBJ2-5; CDR3 protein: ASSLLGEAETQY
V gene: TRBV11-2; CDR3 length: 15; J gene: TRBJ2-2; CDR3 protein: ASSSGSWDPRTGELF